A selection of T cell receptor beta chains follows, all from one sample in a study of blood T cell repertoires in COVID-19. Here immunoSEQ multiplex PCR was the method, and the copy in TCRdb shows in-frame clones only, minus some. The sample records over 200,000 clones, around 92% being singletons. The sample comprised peripheral blood. Source of these receptors: a person aged 18 to 30 with COVID-19, enrolled during active disease. CDR3s include the opening cysteine and the closing phenylalanine or tryptophan. D genes are given only for firm matches. Size is omitted from some rows. Given values are once, few, many or a class for expanded clones.

.	.	TRBV7-2	TRBJ2-1	CASSRTFYNEQFF	TGTGCCAGCAGCCGGACTTTCTACAATGAGCAGTTCTTC
TRBD2	.	TRBV7-2	TRBJ2-1	CASGLAGGSYNEQFF	TGTGCCAGCGGTCTAGCGGGAGGTTCGTACAATGAGCAGTTCTTC
TRBD2	.	TRBV5-6	TRBJ2-7	CASSLVSSGSDEQYF	TGTGCCAGCAGCTTGGTGTCTAGCGGGAGCGACGAGCAGTACTTC
TRBD2	.	TRBV7-8	TRBJ2-7	CASGPGGNEQYF	TGTGCCAGCGGCCCCGGGGGGAACGAGCAGTACTTC
.	few	TRBV2	TRBJ2-1	CASSESEGSYNEQFF	TGTGCCAGCAGTGAATCCGAGGGTAGCTACAATGAGCAGTTCTTC
.	.	TRBV6-6	TRBJ2-2	CASSLRTGELFF	TGTGCCAGCAGTTTGCGTACCGGGGAGCTGTTTTTT
.	once	TRBV29-1	TRBJ2-5	CSVGRRDSETQYF	TGCAGCGTTGGGCGGCGGGACTCAGAGACCCAGTACTTC
TRBD2	.	TRBV5-5	TRBJ2-5	CASSLVIGGVQETQYF	TGTGCCAGCAGCTTGGTGATTGGGGGGGTTCAAGAGACCCAGTACTTC
.	.	TRBV2	TRBJ2-4	CASTTVAKNIQYF	TGTGCCAGCACCACGGTAGCCAAAAACATTCAGTACTTC
TRBD2	.	TRBV6-2/TRBV6-3	TRBJ2-7	CASSYSPGASGGSYEQYF	TGTGCCAGCAGTTACTCGCCCGGGGCTAGCGGGGGATCCTACGAGCAGTACTTC
TRBD1	.	TRBV6-6	TRBJ1-5	CASTLDRGNQPQHF	TGTGCCAGCACCTTGGACAGGGGCAATCAGCCCCAGCATTTT
TRBD1	.	TRBV6-1	TRBJ1-6	CASSDFRDRSSYNSPLHF	TGTGCCAGCAGTGATTTTCGGGACAGGAGCTCCTATAATTCACCCCTCCACTTT
TRBD2	.	TRBV9	TRBJ2-1	CASSEGLAEYNEQFF	TGTGCCAGCAGCGAGGGACTAGCGGAGTACAATGAGCAGTTCTTC
TRBD2	.	TRBV4-2	TRBJ2-1	CASSQDPSGRLREQFF	TGTGCCAGCAGCCAAGATCCTAGCGGGAGACTTCGGGAGCAGTTCTTC
TRBD1	.	TRBV6-5	TRBJ1-1	CASTWTGGSEAFF	TGTGCCAGCACCTGGACAGGGGGCAGTGAAGCTTTCTTT
.	.	TRBV9	TRBJ2-3	CASSDDSDTQYF	TGTGCCAGCAGCGATGACTCAGATACGCAGTATTTT
.	.	TRBV4-1	TRBJ1-1	CASSQDLGSWNTEAFF	TGCGCCAGCAGCCAAGATCTGGGCAGCTGGAACACTGAAGCTTTCTTT
TRBD1	.	TRBV29-1	TRBJ2-7	CSVKDRVHEQYF	TGCAGCGTGAAGGACAGGGTCCACGAGCAGTACTTC
.	.	TRBV24-1	TRBJ2-7	CATSDSGGSEHEQYF	TGTGCCACCAGTGATTCGGGTGGGAGCGAACACGAGCAGTACTTC
.	.	TRBV19	TRBJ1-1	CASSTSLSTSLNTEAFF	TGTGCCAGTAGCACCTCACTATCGACCAGTTTGAACACTGAAGCTTTCTTT
.	.	TRBV9	TRBJ1-5	CASSLGGSNQPQHF	TGTGCCAGCAGCCTCGGGGGAAGCAATCAGCCCCAGCATTTT
.	.	TRBV28	TRBJ1-5	CASSPPRGSAGYSNQPQHF	TGTGCCAGCAGTCCCCCCAGAGGGTCAGCCGGATATAGCAATCAGCCCCAGCATTTT
.	.	TRBV5-4	TRBJ2-7	CASSLGDYEQYF	TGTGCCAGCAGCCTCGGAGACTACGAGCAGTACTTC
.	.	TRBV19	TRBJ2-1	CASSFRDTSPYNEQFF	TGTGCCAGTAGCTTCCGGGACACGAGCCCCTACAATGAGCAGTTCTTC
.	.	TRBV10-2	TRBJ1-2	CASSESRQGGYTF	TGCGCCAGCAGTGAGTCAAGGCAGGGTGGCTACACCTTC
TRBD2	.	TRBV2	TRBJ2-1	CASSDGTSKNEQFF	TGTGCCAGCAGTGATGGGACTAGCAAAAATGAGCAGTTCTTC
.	.	TRBV7-9	TRBJ2-7	CASSFDSYEQYF	TGTGCCAGCAGCTTTGACAGTTACGAGCAGTACTTC
.	.	TRBV19	TRBJ1-1	CASSRNRAGVNTEAFF	TGTGCCAGTAGCAGGAACAGGGCTGGGGTGAACACTGAAGCTTTCTTT
TRBD1	.	TRBV5-1	TRBJ2-1	CASSRDSSYNEQFF	TGCGCCAGCAGTCGGGACAGCTCCTACAATGAGCAGTTCTTC
TRBD2	.	TRBV6-5	TRBJ2-2	CASGLGRTNTGELFF	TGTGCCAGCGGCCTCGGGAGGACGAACACCGGGGAGCTGTTTTTT
TRBD1	few	TRBV6-5	TRBJ1-6	CASSPPTGNPLHF	TGTGCCAGCAGCCCCCCGACAGGGAATCCCCTCCACTTT